This passage covers 25 T cell receptor beta chains from one sample sequenced in a study of CD8+ T cells in alopecia areata. TCR sequencing used cDNA made by reverse transcription of extracted RNA. The protocol was immunoSEQ multiplex PCR, while the TCRdb copy is restricted to in-frame clones and leaves out a portion. The table lists some 180,000 clones, approximately 60% of them singletons. The specimen sequenced was CD8+ T cells sorted from blood. Receptor source: a human donor in good health.

This chain connects TRBV4-1 to TRBJ2-1, with 10 bases matching TRBD2. Trimming took 1 base from V and 3 from J; bases not matched to a gene: 0. The CDR3 is 15 residues long. Germline V gene lookup returns CDR1 MGHRA and CDR2 YSYEKL. CDR3 region: CASSQVAGGYNEQFF. The CDR3 nucleotides read TGCGCCAGCAGCCAAGTAGCGGGGGGCTACAATGAGCAGTTCTTC.

V is TRBV29-1 and J is TRBJ2-1, with D perhaps matching TRBD1 (7 bases). This CDR3 comprises 15 residues. Per the germline V gene, CDR1 is SQVTM and CDR2 is ANQGSEA. Trimming cost V 6 bases and J 2 bases, with 17 bases left between them. The CDR3 loop reads CSVEGTAVTYNEQFF. Written as DNA, the CDR3 is TGCAGCGTGGAGGGGACAGCTGTTACCTACAATGAGCAGTTCTTC.

The chain has TRBV4-1 and TRBJ2-2; D possibly matches TRBD1 or TRBD2 (5 bases each). Germline V CDR1 and CDR2: MGHRA, YSYEKL. This CDR3 is built from 16 residues. V dropped 1 base and J dropped 7 bases, with 16 bases sitting between them. The CDR3 here is CASSQVGVIRGGELFF. CDR3 DNA sequence: TGCGCCAGCAGCCAAGTGGGGGTAATAAGGGGCGGGGAGCTGTTTTTT.

The V call is TRBV6-6, the J call TRBJ2-3; a weak D match, TRBD2 (5 bases). CDR3 size: 12 residues. From germline, CDR1 is MNHNY and CDR2 SVGAGI (reference sequence). V shed 6 bases and J shed 4 bases, with 8 bases lying between them. CDR3 residues: CASREVADTQYF. CDR3 DNA: TGTGCCAGCAGGGAGGTGGCAGATACGCAGTATTTT.

The chain joins TRBV7-9 to TRBJ1-2; maybe TRBD1 (5 bases). This CDR3 has 14 amino acids. Germline V gene lookup returns CDR1 SEHNR and CDR2 FQNEAQ (reference sequence). Trimming cost V 5 bases and J 5 bases, with 15 bases left between them. The CDR3 bases are TGTGCCAGCAGCCCGACTGGGGCGAGTTATGGCTACACCTTC. Protein product: CASSPTGASYGYTF.

This clone was counted only a few times. The chain is built from TRBV4-1 and TRBJ1-5; D is undetermined. This CDR3 comprises 17 residues. Per germline, CDR1 MGHRA and CDR2 YSYEKL. Trimming left V 1 base short and J 0 bases short, with 13 bases between. Here the CDR3 DNA reads TGCGCCAGCAGCCAAGGCCCATCGTGGGATAGCAATCAGCCCCAGCATTTT. Its translation is CASSQGPSWDSNQPQHF.

Of note for this clone: The same CDR3 also results from other DNA sequences found in this sample. The gene calls are TRBV27 and TRBJ2-5; D may be TRBD1 (6 bases). Germline V gene lookup returns CDR1 MNHEY and CDR2 SMNVEV (reference sequence). The CDR3 extends over 14 amino acids. V dropped 3 bases and J dropped 3 bases, with 11 bases sitting between them. The CDR3 DNA is TGTGCCAGCAGTTTTTTGGGACAAAAAGAGACCCAGTACTTC. Translation: CASSFLGQKETQYF.

The rearrangement links TRBV19 to TRBJ1-5; 7 bases are a match to TRBD1. CDR3 size: 14 residues. Trimming cost V 8 bases and J 4 bases; bases outside gene matches: 8. Germline V gene lookup returns CDR1 LNHDA and CDR2 SQIVND (reference sequence). The CDR3 here is CASGEDRRNQPQHF. Written as DNA, the CDR3 is TGTGCCAGTGGGGAGGACAGGAGAAATCAGCCCCAGCATTTT.

This chain joins TRBV27 and TRBJ2-5; D not certain. Germline CDR1 reads MNHEY; CDR2 reads SMNVEV (reference sequence). The CDR3 extends over 15 amino acids. Between the trimmed V and J ends, which lost 5 bases and 5 bases, there was a span of 18 bases. This CDR3 is CASSMSRGSLETQYF. The CDR3 DNA reads as TGTGCCAGCAGTATGAGTCGTGGCTCCCTCGAGACCCAGTACTTC.

The chain combines TRBV27 with TRBJ2-3; no reliable D call. Germline-derived CDR1 and CDR2 are MNHEY and SMNVEV (reference sequence). The CDR3 has 14 residues. The V end was cut by 2 bases, the J end by 1 base, with 7 bases between. The CDR3 reads CASSLEPGTDTQYF. As DNA, the CDR3 is TGTGCCAGCAGTTTAGAACCAGGCACAGATACGCAGTATTTT.

The chain joins TRBV15 to TRBJ2-7; the match to TRBD1 covers 7 bases. Looked up from germline, CDR1 is LNHNV and CDR2 is YYDKDF (reference sequence). J lost 3 bases, V lost 3 bases, and 5 bases had no gene match. The length of the CDR3 is 14 residues. The CDR3 nucleotides read TGTGCCACCAGCAGTCGACAGGGTGACTACGAGCAGTACTTC. Residues: CATSSRQGDYEQYF.

The chain employs TRBV27 and TRBJ2-3; 7 bases line up with TRBD1. J was trimmed by 0 bases and V by 5 bases; bases with no gene match: 11. In germline, CDR1 is MNHEY, CDR2 SMNVEV (reference sequence). The CDR3 loop spans 17 amino acids. This CDR3 is CASSPDTGAYSTDTQYF. CDR3 DNA: TGTGCCAGCAGTCCCGATACAGGGGCCTATAGCACAGATACGCAGTATTTT.

This chain uses TRBV10-2 with TRBJ2-5; D unresolved. The CDR3 has 14 amino acids. V dropped 0 bases and J dropped 3 bases, with 8 bases sitting between them. Germline CDR1 reads WSHSY; CDR2 reads SAAADI. CDR3 sequence (DNA): TGCGCCAGCAGTGAGTCGTGGCTAAAAGAGACCCAGTACTTC. The encoded protein is CASSESWLKETQYF.

The chain recombines TRBV25-1 with TRBJ1-1; a weak D match, TRBD1 (5 bases). CDR3 length: 12 residues. V lost 5 bases and J lost 5, with 9 bases in between. Germline V lookup: CDR1 MGHDK, CDR2 SYGVNS. The DNA for the CDR3 is TGTGCCAGCAGTAATGGGGCGACTGAAGCTTTCTTT. As protein: CASSNGATEAFF.

This sequence joins TRBV2 and TRBJ2-5, with D perhaps TRBD2 (6 bases). Trimming removed 1 base at V and 7 bases at J, with 19 bases between. The CDR3 totals 16 residues. Germline V gives CDR1 SNHLY, CDR2 FYNNEI. The CDR3 nucleotides are TGTGCCAGCAGTGAAGGGTTGGCGGGGCCTTGGGGGACCCAGTACTTC. This encodes CASSEGLAGPWGTQYF.

The rearrangement uses TRBV29-1 and TRBJ2-2, with D uncertain. The CDR3 runs to 12 residues. V was trimmed by 4 bases and J by 6 bases, leaving 9 bases between them. Per germline, CDR1 SQVTM and CDR2 ANQGSEA. CDR3 residues: CSVALGSGELFF. CDR3 nucleotide sequence: TGCAGCGTTGCATTGGGGTCCGGGGAGCTGTTTTTT.

A few counts support this clone. The chain uses TRBV7-9 and TRBJ2-7, with no clear D. V was clipped by 3 bases and J by 4 bases, with 7 bases between them. There are 12 residues in the CDR3. Germline V CDR1 and CDR2: SEHNR, FQNEAQ (reference sequence). CDR3 protein: CASSFAEYEQYF. DNA for the CDR3: TGTGCCAGCAGCTTTGCCGAGTACGAGCAGTACTTC.

This sequence joins TRBV7-6 and TRBJ2-1; unclear D gene. This CDR3 spans 12 amino acids. Trimming cost V 7 bases and J 5 bases, with 9 bases left between them. Germline V CDR1 and CDR2: SGHVS, FNYEAQ. CDR3 sequence: CASTRLDNEQFF. CDR3 sequence (DNA): TGTGCCAGCACCCGTCTCGACAATGAGCAGTTCTTC.

The genes are TRBV5-6 and TRBJ2-3; 7 bases map to TRBD1. Trimming removed 0 bases from V and 5 bases from J; junction bases left unmatched: 9. Per the germline V gene, CDR1 is SGHDT and CDR2 is YYEEEE. The CDR3 covers 16 residues. The CDR3 nucleotides read TGTGCCAGCAGCTTGGAAGCAGGGGGATTGATAGATACGCAGTATTTT. Protein product: CASSLEAGGLIDTQYF.

The J gene is TRBJ2-1, the V gene TRBV2; no definite D call. Between the trimmed V and J ends, which lost 3 bases and 8 bases, there was a span of 14 bases. This CDR3 is 14 amino acids long. Germline-derived CDR1 and CDR2 are SNHLY and FYNNEI. CDR3 DNA sequence: TGTGCCAGCAGTGATGAAGAACCCGCGGATGAGCAGTTCTTC. It translates to CASSDEEPADEQFF. The full variable domain, rest sourced from reference TRBV2 and TRBJ2-1, is EPEVTQTPSHQVTQMGQEVILRCVPISNHLYFYWYRQILGQKVEFLVSFYNNEISEKSEIFDDQFSVERPDGSNFTLKIRSTKLEDSAMYFCASSDEEPADEQFFGPGTRLTVL.

The CDR3 nucleotides are TGTGCCAGCAGTTACGGAGGCGGGGGCAGGGAGACCCAGTACTTC. Its translation: CASSYGGGGRETQYF. The V and J genes are TRBV6-5 and TRBJ2-5, with D possibly matching TRBD2 (7 bases). Germline loops: CDR1 MNHEY, CDR2 SVGAGI. V lost 2 bases to trimming and J lost 5 bases, with 15 bases between them. The CDR3 runs to 15 residues.

The rearrangement joins TRBV25-1 to TRBJ2-7, with 11 bases fitting TRBD1. The CDR3 length is 14 residues. CDR1 is MGHDK and CDR2 is SYGVNS in the germline V gene. Trimming removed 7 bases from V and 3 bases from J; junction bases left unmatched: 5. Here the CDR3 DNA reads TGTGCCAGCACCCTGGGGACAGGGGGCTACGAGCAGTACTTC. This sequence encodes CASTLGTGGYEQYF.

This clone was seen a few times. This sequence joins TRBV7-2 and TRBJ2-1; 14 bases are shared with TRBD2. CDR3 size: 19 residues. V trimming: 2 bases; J trimming: 6 bases; junction bases outside the gene matches: 12. The germline CDR1 and CDR2 sequences are SGHTA and FQGNSA. The DNA for the CDR3 is TGTGCCAGCAGCTTATGGCCACTGCGGACTAGCGGGGGGAGCAATGAGCAGTTCTTC. This sequence encodes CASSLWPLRTSGGSNEQFF.

This chain joins TRBV30 and TRBJ2-3; TRBD2 matches at 9 bases. The CDR3 is 16 residues long. J gave up 4 bases and V 1 base, and 9 bases lay outside the gene matches. Germline CDR1 is GTSNPN and CDR2 is SVGIG (reference sequence). In DNA, the CDR3 is TGTGCCTGGAGTGGGGCTAGCGGGACCCCCGCAGATACGCAGTATTTT. It encodes CAWSGASGTPADTQYF.

CDR3 nucleotide sequence: TGTGCCAGCAGCCAGACCCCTTACAGGGGAAACTATGGCTACACCTTC. Residues: CASSQTPYRGNYGYTF. The rearrangement links TRBV14 to TRBJ1-2; 7 nucleotides align to TRBD1. The trim removed 3 bases at V and 2 bases at J, leaving 9 bases unmatched. Germline values: CDR1 SGHDN, CDR2 FVKESK. This CDR3 has 16 amino acids.